Listed here are 2 T cell receptor beta chains from one sample, sequenced in a study of blood T cell repertoires in COVID-19. The method was immunoSEQ multiplex PCR; TCRdb's version includes in-frame clones alone and lacks a portion of them. The sample consists of 130,000 to 150,000 clones, 80% to 90% of them appearing once. Material for sequencing was peripheral blood. These receptors originate from a human donor in a cohort sampled during active COVID-19.

Only one count was recorded for this clone. The chain is built from TRBV5-4 and TRBJ2-7; 9 bases are a match to TRBD1. Looked up from germline, CDR1 is SGHNT and CDR2 is YYREEE (reference sequence). Trimming at V came to 4 bases and at J to 11 bases, leaving 7 bases not matched to a gene. The CDR3 loop spans 12 amino acids. Here the CDR3 DNA reads TGTGCCAGCAGCGCCGGGACAGGGATTGAGTACTTC. Encoded protein: CASSAGTGIEYF.

J is TRBJ2-7 and V is TRBV19, with 10 nucleotides matching TRBD1. The CDR3 totals 14 residues. Germline CDR1 reads LNHDA; CDR2 reads SQIVND (reference sequence). The ends lost 6 bases at V and 3 bases at J; junction bases unmatched: 5. The CDR3 DNA follows: TGTGCCAGTAGCACGGGACAGGGGATCTACGAGCAGTACTTC. It specifies CASSTGQGIYEQYF.